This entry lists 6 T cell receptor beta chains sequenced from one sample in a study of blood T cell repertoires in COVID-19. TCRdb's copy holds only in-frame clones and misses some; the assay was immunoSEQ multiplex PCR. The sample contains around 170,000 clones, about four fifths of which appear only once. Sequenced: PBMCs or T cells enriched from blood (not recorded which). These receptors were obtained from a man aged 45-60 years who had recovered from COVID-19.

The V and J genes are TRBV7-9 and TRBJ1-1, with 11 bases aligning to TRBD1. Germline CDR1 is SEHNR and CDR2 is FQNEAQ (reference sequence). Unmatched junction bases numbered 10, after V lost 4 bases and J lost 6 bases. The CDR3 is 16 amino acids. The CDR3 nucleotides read TGTGCCAGCAGCTCCCCCTCTGGACAGGGGGCGGCTGAAGCTTTCTTT. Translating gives CASSSPSGQGAAEAFF.

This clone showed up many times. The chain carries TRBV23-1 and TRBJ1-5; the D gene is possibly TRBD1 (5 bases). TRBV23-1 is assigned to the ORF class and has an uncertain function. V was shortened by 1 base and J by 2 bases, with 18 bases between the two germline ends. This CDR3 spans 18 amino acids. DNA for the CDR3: TGCGCCAGCAGTCAATTTAGATCGGGGGGAGCCCGCAATCAGCCCCAGCATTTT. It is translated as CASSQFRSGGARNQPQHF.

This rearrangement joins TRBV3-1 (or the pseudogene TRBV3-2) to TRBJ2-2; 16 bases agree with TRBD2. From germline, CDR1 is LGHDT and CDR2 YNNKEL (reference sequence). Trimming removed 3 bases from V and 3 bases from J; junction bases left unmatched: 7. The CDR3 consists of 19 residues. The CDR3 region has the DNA TGTGCCAGCAGCCATCCGGGACTAGCGGGGGGGCCCGACACCGGGGAGCTGTTTTTT. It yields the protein CASSHPGLAGGPDTGELFF.

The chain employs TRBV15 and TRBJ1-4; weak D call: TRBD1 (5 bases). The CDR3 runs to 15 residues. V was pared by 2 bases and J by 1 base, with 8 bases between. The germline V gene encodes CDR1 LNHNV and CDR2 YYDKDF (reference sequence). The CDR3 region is CATSRRGKTNEKLFF. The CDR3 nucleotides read TGTGCCACCAGCAGAAGGGGAAAAACTAATGAAAAACTGTTTTTT.

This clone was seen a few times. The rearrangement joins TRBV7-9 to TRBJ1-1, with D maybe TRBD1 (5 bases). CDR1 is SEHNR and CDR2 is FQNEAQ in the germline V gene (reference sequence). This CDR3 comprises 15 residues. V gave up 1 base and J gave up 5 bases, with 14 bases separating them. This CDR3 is CASSLVLGSGTEAFF. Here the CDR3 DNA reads TGTGCCAGCAGCTTAGTATTGGGGTCAGGGACTGAAGCTTTCTTT. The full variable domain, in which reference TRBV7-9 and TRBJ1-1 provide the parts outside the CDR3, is DTGVSQNPRHKITKRGQNVTFRCDPISEHNRLYWYRQTLGQGPEFLTYFQNEAQLEKSRLLSDRFSAERPKGSFSTLEIQRTEQGDSAMYLCASSLVLGSGTEAFFGQGTRLTVV.

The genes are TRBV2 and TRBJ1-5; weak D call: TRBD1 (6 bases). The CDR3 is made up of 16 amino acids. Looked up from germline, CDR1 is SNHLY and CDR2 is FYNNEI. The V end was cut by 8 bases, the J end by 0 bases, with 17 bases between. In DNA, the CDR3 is TGTGCCAGCTTCAAAGACAGGCTTAATAGCAATCAGCCCCAGCATTTT. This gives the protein CASFKDRLNSNQPQHF.